Listed below are T cell receptor beta chains from one sample, sequenced in a study of response to subunit inactivated influenza vaccine. In TCRdb, the RT-PCR reads were re-called with MiXCR into one record per CDR3 protein. The sample yields roughly 700,000 distinct CDR3 sequences, 15% to 19% seen once. The sequences come from PBMCs from blood, collected 11 to 12 days after vaccination. The receptors were sampled from a middle-aged man who received an inactivated influenza vaccine. The CDR3 runs from the conserved cysteine through the conserved F or W. The order of the fields is J gene, clone size, D gene, V gene, CDR3 DNA, CDR3 protein. The D gene is left open where the match is weak. Clone size is shown for a subset of rows, as once, few, many or a class of expanded clone.

J: TRBJ2-3; size: few; D: TRBD2; V: TRBV20-1; DNA: TGCAGTGCTCCAGGGACTAGCGGCACAGATACGCAGTATTTT; CDR3: CSAPGTSGTDTQYF
J: TRBJ1-5; size: NA; D: TRBD1; V: TRBV6-2/TRBV6-3; DNA: TGTGCCAGCAGTTTCCAAAACCGGGACAGGGGGCCGAATCAGCCCCAGCATTTT; CDR3: CASSFQNRDRGPNQPQHF
J: TRBJ2-2; size: few; D: NA; V: TRBV12-3/TRBV12-4; DNA: TGTGCCAGCAGTCCCTTTCCGGACACCGGGGAGCTGTTTTTT; CDR3: CASSPFPDTGELFF
J: TRBJ1-2; size: NA; D: TRBD1; V: TRBV27; DNA: TGTGCCAGCAGTTCCACAGGGGGCGCGTTGGGCTATGGCTACACCTTC; CDR3: CASSSTGGALGYGYTF
J: TRBJ2-7; size: NA; D: NA; V: TRBV3-1; DNA: TGTGCCAGCAGCCAAAGGTTGACGGGACCCTACGAGCAGTACTTC; CDR3: CASSQRLTGPYEQYF
J: TRBJ1-1; size: NA; D: NA; V: TRBV30; DNA: TGTGCCTGGAGTGTAGGCAGTCGCACTGAAGCTTTCTTT; CDR3: CAWSVGSRTEAFF
J: TRBJ1-4; size: few; D: NA; V: TRBV12-3/TRBV12-4; DNA: TGTGCCAGCAGTCAGGACAACAATGAAAAACTGTTTTTT; CDR3: CASSQDNNEKLFF
J: TRBJ2-2; size: few; D: TRBD2; V: TRBV29-1; DNA: TGCAGCACCGCAGCGGGGGGGACCGGGGAGCTGTTTTTT; CDR3: CSTAAGGTGELFF
J: TRBJ1-1; size: NA; D: NA; V: TRBV5-1; DNA: TGCGCCAGCAGCTTGGACGCGGGGCCCACTGAAGCTTTCTTT; CDR3: CASSLDAGPTEAFF
J: TRBJ1-6; size: few; D: NA; V: TRBV7-2; DNA: TGTGCCAGCAGCCGACAGGATAAGAATTCACCCCTCCACTTT; CDR3: CASSRQDKNSPLHF
J: TRBJ2-7; size: NA; D: TRBD1; V: TRBV5-1; DNA: TGCGCCAGCAGCTTGAAGACAGGGGTGAGCGAGCAGTACTTC; CDR3: CASSLKTGVSEQYF
J: TRBJ2-7; size: NA; D: NA; V: TRBV13; DNA: TGTGCCAGCAGCGAGGGAGGGGGCTTGAGGGAGCAGTACTTC; CDR3: CASSEGGGLREQYF
J: TRBJ1-5; size: few; D: TRBD1; V: TRBV3-1; DNA: TGTGCCAGCAGCCTCGGACAGGTACTAAATCAGCCCCAGCATTTT; CDR3: CASSLGQVLNQPQHF
J: TRBJ1-2; size: few; D: NA; V: TRBV4-3; DNA: TGCGCCAGCAGCCAAGATATGGGTCGCCAACCCTATGGCTACACCTTC; CDR3: CASSQDMGRQPYGYTF
J: TRBJ2-2; size: few; D: NA; V: TRBV29-1; DNA: TGCAGCGTTGAAGAAGTTTTTACCGGGGAGCTGTTTTTT; CDR3: CSVEEVFTGELFF
J: TRBJ2-7; size: NA; D: TRBD1; V: TRBV12-3/TRBV12-4; DNA: TGTGCCAGCCCCCGAGACAGGGGGAACGACGAGCAGTACTTC; CDR3: CASPRDRGNDEQYF
J: TRBJ2-2; size: NA; D: NA; V: TRBV7-2; DNA: TGTGCCAGCAGTAGGGGGGAGGGGACCGGGGAGCTGTTTTTT; CDR3: CASSRGEGTGELFF
J: TRBJ2-7; size: NA; D: NA; V: TRBV12-3/TRBV12-4; DNA: TGTGCCAGCAGTTTTGGCCAACCGACAGACTCCTACGAGCAGTACTTC; CDR3: CASSFGQPTDSYEQYF
J: TRBJ2-7; size: NA; D: TRBD2; V: TRBV10-3; DNA: TGTGCCATCAGTGACACTAGCGGGAGCTACGAGCAGTACTTC; CDR3: CAISDTSGSYEQYF
J: TRBJ2-7; size: many; D: TRBD1; V: TRBV24-1; DNA: TGTGCCACCAGTGATGCGAAAGGACAGGGGGATCTCTACGAGCAGTACTTC; CDR3: CATSDAKGQGDLYEQYF
J: TRBJ2-7; size: NA; D: TRBD1; V: TRBV7-3; DNA: TGTGCCAGCAGCCGGACAGGGGATTCGAGCGAGCAGTACTTC; CDR3: CASSRTGDSSEQYF
J: TRBJ2-3; size: few; D: NA; V: TRBV12-3/TRBV12-4; DNA: TGTGCCAGCAGTTTTAGGGGTGCCGGCCCAGATACGCAGTATTTT; CDR3: CASSFRGAGPDTQYF
J: TRBJ2-1; size: NA; D: NA; V: TRBV6-2/TRBV6-3; DNA: TGTGCCAGCAGTGCCCGGGACCACTACAATGAGCAGTTCTTC; CDR3: CASSARDHYNEQFF
J: TRBJ1-3; size: NA; D: NA; V: TRBV7-9; DNA: TGTGCCAGCAGCTTAGTTTGGCTGAAGTCTGGAAACACCATATATTTT; CDR3: CASSLVWLKSGNTIYF
J: TRBJ2-3; size: NA; D: NA; V: TRBV24-1; DNA: TGTGCCACCAGTGATTTGGGGGCGCCTATCCCCGACACAGATACGCAGTATTTT; CDR3: CATSDLGAPIPDTDTQYF
J: TRBJ2-7; size: few; D: TRBD2; V: TRBV10-3; DNA: TGTGCCATCAGTGATGGACTAGCGGGCTCCTACGAGCAGTACTTC; CDR3: CAISDGLAGSYEQYF
J: TRBJ2-7; size: NA; D: TRBD2; V: TRBV4-2; DNA: TGTGCCAGCAGCCAAGATCAAAGCGGGAGCGGCGACGAGCAGTACTTC; CDR3: CASSQDQSGSGDEQYF
J: TRBJ2-1; size: NA; D: NA; V: TRBV20-1; DNA: TGCAGTGCCACACCTACTGGCCTCCTCTACAATGAGCAGTTCTTC; CDR3: CSATPTGLLYNEQFF
J: TRBJ2-2; size: few; D: NA; V: TRBV6-5; DNA: TGTGCCAGCAGTTGGGCTAGCCGGGCCACCGGGGAGCTGTTTTTT; CDR3: CASSWASRATGELFF
J: TRBJ2-1; size: NA; D: NA; V: TRBV4-3; DNA: TGCGCCAGCAGCCAAGATATGTTTCGGCAGTTCTTC; CDR3: CASSQDMFRQFF
J: TRBJ2-7; size: NA; D: NA; V: TRBV15; DNA: TGTGCCACCAGCAGTTTATCAGGGGTTGAGGTTCTCGAGCAGTACTTC; CDR3: CATSSLSGVEVLEQYF
J: TRBJ2-5; size: few; D: NA; V: TRBV9; DNA: TGTGCCAGCAGCGTAGATCCAGGGTTGGACCAAGAGACCCAGTACTTC; CDR3: CASSVDPGLDQETQYF
J: TRBJ1-5; size: NA; D: TRBD1; V: TRBV7-2; DNA: TGTGCCAGCAGCTTAGATTGGTCACAGGGGTATCAGCCCCAGCATTTT; CDR3: CASSLDWSQGYQPQHF
J: TRBJ2-7; size: NA; D: NA; V: TRBV12-3/TRBV12-4; DNA: TGTGCCAGCACCAAACCGGAAACCTACGAGCAGTACTTC; CDR3: CASTKPETYEQYF
J: TRBJ2-7; size: many; D: NA; V: TRBV20-1; DNA: TGCAGTGCTAGAGATGGCGGCTACGAGCAGTACTTC; CDR3: CSARDGGYEQYF
J: TRBJ2-1; size: NA; D: TRBD2; V: TRBV18; DNA: TGTGCCAGCTCACCACCGAGCGGGAGGGGGGTGCAGTTCTTC; CDR3: CASSPPSGRGVQFF
J: TRBJ2-5; size: NA; D: NA; V: TRBV12-3/TRBV12-4; DNA: TGTGCCAGCAGCCCGAACAGGGGACTCCAAGAGACCCAGTACTTC; CDR3: CASSPNRGLQETQYF
J: TRBJ2-1; size: NA; D: TRBD2; V: TRBV11-2; DNA: TGTGCCAGCAGCTTTCTAGCGGGAGGACACTCCTACAATGAGCAGTTCTTC; CDR3: CASSFLAGGHSYNEQFF
J: TRBJ2-7; size: NA; D: NA; V: TRBV29-1; DNA: TGCAGCGTTGGTGGGGGGAGAGGCTACGAGCAGTACTTC; CDR3: CSVGGGRGYEQYF
J: TRBJ1-6; size: few; D: TRBD1; V: TRBV20-1; DNA: TGCAGTGCTATTGGACAGGGGAATTCACCCCTCCACTTT; CDR3: CSAIGQGNSPLHF
J: TRBJ2-3; size: few; D: NA; V: TRBV5-1; DNA: TGCGCCAGCCATGGCGAGGTTTACACAGATACGCAGTATTTT; CDR3: CASHGEVYTDTQYF
J: TRBJ2-2; size: NA; D: TRBD2; V: TRBV6-4; DNA: TGTGCCAGCAGTGAGGTCGGGAGGACCGGGGAGCTGTTTTTT; CDR3: CASSEVGRTGELFF
J: TRBJ1-2; size: NA; D: TRBD1; V: TRBV7-2; DNA: TGTGCCAGCAGCTTAGCTTCCGGGACAGCGACTCCCTACACCTTC; CDR3: CASSLASGTATPYTF
J: TRBJ2-7; size: many; D: NA; V: TRBV6-2/TRBV6-3; DNA: TGTGCCAGCAGCCGACAGGATTACGAGCAGTACTTC; CDR3: CASSRQDYEQYF
J: TRBJ2-3; size: few; D: NA; V: TRBV5-4; DNA: TGTGCCAGCAGCTTCCAAAGGGGGGGGGGCACAGATACGCAGTATTTT; CDR3: CASSFQRGGGTDTQYF
J: TRBJ2-3; size: NA; D: TRBD1; V: TRBV5-1; DNA: TGCGCCAGCAGCCCTTCTGAACAGGGGCTTCCAGATACGCAGTATTTT; CDR3: CASSPSEQGLPDTQYF
J: TRBJ2-7; size: many; D: TRBD1; V: TRBV15; DNA: TGTGCCACCAGCACGGACAGGGAGCCTTACGAGCAGTACTTC; CDR3: CATSTDREPYEQYF
J: TRBJ1-5; size: NA; D: TRBD1; V: TRBV28; DNA: TGTGCCAGCAGCAAGATCTGGGACAGGTATAGCAATCAGCCCCAGCATTTT; CDR3: CASSKIWDRYSNQPQHF
J: TRBJ2-3; size: many; D: NA; V: TRBV5-1; DNA: TGCGCCAGCAGCTTGGCGGCAGTAGGAGATACGCAGTATTTT; CDR3: CASSLAAVGDTQYF
J: TRBJ2-2; size: many; D: NA; V: TRBV7-3; DNA: TGTGCCAGCAGCCCAACTGGTAGTGCGGGAAGGGAGCTGTTTTTT; CDR3: CASSPTGSAGRELFF
J: TRBJ2-2; size: NA; D: NA; V: TRBV12-3/TRBV12-4; DNA: TGTGCCAGCAGTTTAAAGGGACTCACAACTAGGGAGCTGTTTTTT; CDR3: CASSLKGLTTRELFF
J: TRBJ2-1; size: NA; D: TRBD2; V: TRBV2; DNA: TGTGCCAGCAGGGAGACTAGCGGAGACTACAATGAGCAGTTCTTC; CDR3: CASRETSGDYNEQFF
J: TRBJ2-3; size: NA; D: NA; V: TRBV28; DNA: TGTGCCAGCAGTTTAAGGGGAGAGGATACGCAGTATTTT; CDR3: CASSLRGEDTQYF